The T cell receptor beta chain described here comes from a study of beta chain features in type 1 diabetes. Isolated RNA was reverse transcribed in full, so expressed TCRB transcripts were sequenced. Sequenced by immunoSEQ multiplex PCR; TCRdb stores in-frame clones only, minus some. The table lists 620,000 or so clones, around a sixth of them singletons. The CDR3 is 16 amino acids. Germline V gene data show CDR1 as GTSNPN and CDR2 as SVGIG (reference sequence). V gave up 0 bases and J gave up 4 bases, with 17 bases separating them. The chain links TRBV30 to TRBJ2-3, with D perhaps TRBD1 (6 bases). The source material was naive CD4+ T cells from blood. The clonotype comes from a man younger than 35 in good health. This CDR3 reads CAWSVGVLRGADTQYF. The CDR3 DNA sequence: TGTGCCTGGAGTGTTGGGGTACTCAGGGGAGCAGATACGCAGTATTTT.